This T cell receptor beta chain was profiled in a study of cytomegalovirus exposure and HLA in healthy donors. Primers: 60 Vbeta forward and 13 Jbeta reverse. Per the authors' pipeline: The authors later counted 65 million to 90 million unique TCR beta chains, approximately 12 million of them shared. The protocol was immunoSEQ multiplex PCR, while the TCRdb copy is restricted to in-frame clones and leaves out a portion. V and J calls and clone size are as listed in that table; D and trimming were resolved from the DNA. This sample has fewer than 150,000 clones; around 73% occur once, and the top ten carry roughly an eighth. Whole-study findings and limits: Most TCR sequences were rare, but some public TCRs occurred in many donors. Later work found most CMV-associated TCR beta chains apparently HLA-restricted.

The CDR3 consists of 13 residues. The V gene lost 11 bases and the J gene lost 5 bases, with 18 bases spanning the gap. Germline CDR1 and CDR2: MGHDK and SYGVNS. Concerning this clone itself: As yet, its antigen is unknown.

The sequenced sample was PBMCs. This chain joins TRBV25-1 and TRBJ2-5, with a tentative D call TRBD1 (6 bases). This clonotype was sampled from a human donor in good health. The DNA of the CDR3 is TGTGCCTCGGAAGGGACATCTATGGAGACCCAGTACTTC. Protein product: CASEGTSMETQYF. Full variable domain (rest looked up from reference TRBV25-1 and TRBJ2-5): EADIYQTPRYLVIGTGKKITLECSQTMGHDKMYWYQQDPGMELHLIHYSYGVNSTEKGDLSSESTVSRIRTEHFPLTLESARPSHTSQYLCASEGTSMETQYFGPGTRLLVL.